What follows are 24 T cell receptor beta chains derived from one specimen sequenced in a study of blood T cell repertoires in COVID-19. Assay used: immunoSEQ multiplex PCR; TCRdb lists only in-frame clones, some missing. The repertoire holds 30,000 to 50,000 clones, with around 80% as singletons. Sequencing was done on a sample of peripheral blood. The receptors were gathered from a man older than 75 with active or convalescent COVID-19.

Here the CDR3 DNA reads TGTGCCAGTAGTATAGGTTACAGTAACACTGAAGCTTTCTTT. This gives the protein CASSIGYSNTEAFF. The V and J genes are TRBV19 and TRBJ1-1; no clear D gene. The CDR3 runs to 14 residues. The V and J ends lost 1 base and 2 bases respectively, with 8 bases between them. Per the germline V gene, CDR1 is LNHDA and CDR2 is SQIVND (reference sequence). Full variable domain (outside the CDR3, taken from reference TRBV19 and TRBJ1-1): DGGITQSPKYLFRKEGQNVTLSCEQNLNHDAMYWYRQDPGQGLRLIYYSQIVNDFQKGDIAEGYSVSREKKESFPLTVTSAQKNPTAFYLCASSIGYSNTEAFFGQGTRLTVV.

The chain joins TRBV29-1 to TRBJ2-7, with D uncertain. CDR1 and CDR2 (germline): SQVTM, ANQGSEA. Between the trimmed V and J ends, which lost 2 bases and 2 bases, there was a span of 4 bases. There are 11 residues in the CDR3. In DNA, the CDR3 is TGCAGCGTTGAAATTACCTACGAGCAGTACTTC. As protein: CSVEITYEQYF.

The gene calls are TRBV2 and TRBJ1-1; 9 nucleotides agree with TRBD1. The CDR3 has 15 amino acids. Germline CDR1 is SNHLY and CDR2 is FYNNEI. Unmatched junction bases numbered 11, after V lost 6 bases and J lost 6 bases. CDR3 amino acids: CASRETGGQVSEAFF. The CDR3, as DNA: TGTGCCAGCAGGGAAACAGGGGGCCAGGTATCTGAAGCTTTCTTT.

A single count supports this clone. The chain has TRBV14 and TRBJ2-1; the D is unclear. The germline V gene has CDR1 SGHDN and CDR2 FVKESK. V dropped 1 base and J dropped 0 bases, with 4 bases sitting between them. CDR3 size: 14 residues. CDR3 DNA: TGTGCCAGCAGCCAAGCGGTCTCCTACAATGAGCAGTTCTTC. Residues: CASSQAVSYNEQFF.

The V gene is TRBV9, the J gene TRBJ1-1; D call uncertain. V was cut by 4 bases and J by 1 base, with 14 bases left in between. The CDR3 is 15 residues long. Germline V gene lookup returns CDR1 SGDLS and CDR2 YYNGEE. CDR3 residues: CASSPRVGANTEAFF. DNA for the CDR3: TGTGCCAGCAGCCCCCGGGTAGGAGCGAACACTGAAGCTTTCTTT.

The genes are TRBV9 and TRBJ2-3; TRBD1 matches 7 bases. Germline V gives CDR1 SGDLS, CDR2 YYNGEE. The ends lost 3 bases at V and 2 bases at J; junction bases unmatched: 6. The CDR3 totals 15 residues. Here the CDR3 reads CASSGSGQPTDTQYF. In DNA, the CDR3 is TGTGCCAGCAGCGGATCGGGACAGCCCACAGATACGCAGTATTTT.

The V gene is TRBV5-6, the J gene TRBJ1-6, with TRBD1 identical over 11 bases. The CDR3 contains 15 residues. V lost 4 bases and J lost 8; bases outside the gene matches: 5. The V gene's germline CDR1 is SGHDT and CDR2 YYEEEE. The CDR3, as DNA: TGTGCCAGCAGCGTGGGACAGGGGGGGTATTCACCCCTCCACTTT. Residues: CASSVGQGGYSPLHF.

The chain links TRBV5-8 to TRBJ1-2; D is unresolved. Germline V gene sequence: CDR1 SGHTS, CDR2 YDEGEE. Trimming removed 0 bases at V and 2 bases at J, with 11 bases between. The CDR3 covers 15 residues. DNA of the CDR3: TGTGCCAGCAGCTTGGGGGTCAGGCGAAACTATGGCTACACCTTC. Translation: CASSLGVRRNYGYTF. The whole variable domain, filled in from reference TRBV5-8 and TRBJ1-2, reads EAGVTQSPTHLIKTRGQQATLRCSPISGHTSVYWYQQALGLGLQFLLWYDEGEERNRGNFPPRFSGRQFPNYSSELNVNALELEDSALYLCASSLGVRRNYGYTFGSGTRLTVV.

The chain has TRBV30 and TRBJ2-2, with 10 positions matching TRBD1. V was pared by 6 bases and J by 0 bases, with 4 bases of the junction left unmatched. The CDR3 runs to 15 residues. Germline CDR1 reads GTSNPN; CDR2 reads SVGIG (reference sequence). The CDR3 region is CACRTGGPNTGELFF. The CDR3, as DNA: TGTGCCTGCCGGACAGGGGGACCGAACACCGGGGAGCTGTTTTTT.

The chain is built from TRBV2 and TRBJ2-7; weak D call: TRBD2 (7 bases). CDR1 is SNHLY and CDR2 is FYNNEI in the germline V gene. This CDR3 comprises 14 residues. Trimming took 4 bases from V and 3 from J, leaving 13 bases between them. The CDR3 region has the DNA TGTGCCAGCAGTGGCCCGCGGGGGCTCTACGAGCAGTACTTC. As protein: CASSGPRGLYEQYF.

J is TRBJ2-2 and V is TRBV7-2, with TRBD1 matching over 7 bases. CDR3 size: 14 residues. Germline CDR1 SGHTA, CDR2 FQGNSA. The V and J ends lost 4 bases and 3 bases, in that order; junction bases with no gene match: 2. This chain's CDR3 is CASSSGQHTGELFF. CDR3 sequence (DNA): TGTGCCAGCAGCTCGGGACAGCACACCGGGGAGCTGTTTTTT.

The J gene is TRBJ1-5, the V gene TRBV28; D is unclear. CDR1 is MDHEN and CDR2 is SYDVKM in the germline V gene. The CDR3 runs to 13 residues. V lost 5 bases, J lost 5 bases, and 10 bases lay in between. The CDR3 sequence: CASSRSLDQPQHF. The CDR3 DNA reads TGTGCCAGCAGTAGAAGCCTCGATCAGCCCCAGCATTTT.

This clone was observed a few times. This chain connects TRBV7-2 to TRBJ2-7; the D is unclear. The germline V and J ends were trimmed by 1 base and 3 bases, with 7 bases remaining between them. Germline V gene data show CDR1 as SGHTA and CDR2 as FQGNSA. The CDR3 extends over 13 amino acids. In DNA form, the CDR3 reads TGTGCCAGCAGCTTAGGGAGCAACTACGAGCAGTACTTC. Protein: CASSLGSNYEQYF.

Regarding this clone: One end of the junction fails to match germline, which may point to a read error. V and J are TRBV11-3 and TRBJ2-4, with D maybe TRBD1 (5 bases). Germline V gene data show CDR1 as SGHNT and CDR2 as YENEEA. The CDR3 contains 15 residues. In nucleotides, the CDR3 is TGTGCCAGCAGCGTAGACAGCGTAGCCAAAAACATTCAGTACTTC. Protein: CASSVDSVAKNIQYF.

This chain joins TRBV2 and TRBJ1-6, with D possibly TRBD1 on 6 matching bases. Trimming removed 0 bases at V and 5 bases at J, with 8 bases between. The CDR3 runs 15 residues. The germline V gene encodes CDR1 SNHLY and CDR2 FYNNEI. The CDR3 here is CASSEAGGDNSPLHF. In nucleotides, the CDR3 is TGTGCCAGCAGTGAAGCAGGGGGTGATAATTCACCCCTCCACTTT. Looking up the rest from reference TRBV2 and TRBJ1-6 gives the full variable domain: EPEVTQTPSHQVTQMGQEVILRCVPISNHLYFYWYRQILGQKVEFLVSFYNNEISEKSEIFDDQFSVERPDGSNFTLKIRSTKLEDSAMYFCASSEAGGDNSPLHFGNGTRLTVT.

As DNA, the CDR3 is TGTGCCAGCAGCCCCTCCCCCGGGGGGCCATCTAGCACAGATACGCAGTATTTT. Translation gives CASSPSPGGPSSTDTQYF. The V gene is TRBV9, the J gene TRBJ2-3; perhaps TRBD2 as D (7 bases). The germline V gene has CDR1 SGDLS and CDR2 YYNGEE. V lost 4 bases to trimming and J lost 0 bases, with 21 bases between them. The CDR3 runs 18 residues.

The chain employs TRBV3-1 (or the pseudogene TRBV3-2) and TRBJ1-2; D might be TRBD1 (6 bases). Trimming pared 8 bases from V and 6 bases from J, leaving 25 bases between. The CDR3 totals 16 residues. CDR1 and CDR2 from the germline V gene are LGHDT and YNNKEL (reference sequence). This CDR3 is CASLSSSGGPMDGYTF. For the CDR3, the DNA is TGTGCCAGCCTTTCCAGTTCCGGGGGGCCCATGGATGGCTACACCTTC.

The chain couples TRBV6-2 or TRBV6-3 to TRBJ1-2; 9 bases match TRBD1. This CDR3 has 19 residues. V trimming: 2 bases; J trimming: 4 bases; junction bases outside the gene matches: 17. Per germline, CDR1 MNHEY and CDR2 SVGEGT. For the CDR3, the DNA is TGTGCCAGCAGTTACGAGTTGGGACAGGGCTCCATCCTACTCTATGGCTACACCTTC. It yields the protein CASSYELGQGSILLYGYTF.

The chain is built from TRBV10-3 and TRBJ2-4, with D perhaps TRBD1 (6 bases). Germline V gives CDR1 ENHRY, CDR2 SYGVKD. The CDR3 consists of 13 residues. Trimming cost V 11 bases and J 8 bases, with 19 bases left between them. The CDR3 loop reads CAAKQGREDIQYF. The DNA of the CDR3 is TGTGCCGCTAAACAGGGCCGCGAAGACATTCAGTACTTC.

The rearrangement links TRBV5-1 to TRBJ2-1; tentatively, D is TRBD2 (5 bases). In germline, CDR1 is SGHRS, CDR2 YFSETQ. Trimming removed 0 bases from V and 0 bases from J, with 10 bases in between. The CDR3 contains 16 residues. In DNA, the CDR3 is TGCGCCAGCAGCTTGGCTCCGGGGAGCTCCTACAATGAGCAGTTCTTC. As protein: CASSLAPGSSYNEQFF.

J is TRBJ2-5 and V is TRBV19; 8 bases are shared with TRBD1. The ends lost 4 bases at V and 5 bases at J; junction bases unmatched: 9. CDR3 length: 15 residues. Germline CDR1 is LNHDA and CDR2 is SQIVND (reference sequence). This CDR3 reads CASSKPGQDRETQYF. The CDR3 DNA sequence: TGTGCCAGTAGTAAACCGGGACAGGATCGGGAGACCCAGTACTTC.

This rearrangement joins TRBV7-9 to TRBJ1-1; the D is unclear. CDR1 is SEHNR and CDR2 is FQNEAQ in the germline V gene (reference sequence). V dropped 4 bases and J dropped 6 bases, with 9 bases sitting between them. The CDR3 covers 12 residues. In DNA, the CDR3 is TGTGCCAGCAGCTGGGGAGGGCCTGAAGCTTTCTTT. This translates into CASSWGGPEAFF.

V and J are TRBV19 and TRBJ1-5; D is possibly TRBD1 (6 bases). CDR1 is LNHDA, CDR2 SQIVND, per germline (reference sequence). The CDR3 contains 16 residues. V lost 4 bases, J lost 5 bases, and 18 bases lay in between. The CDR3 is CASSRTGQGPDQPQHF. The DNA for the CDR3 is TGTGCCAGTAGTAGGACGGGACAAGGTCCCGATCAGCCCCAGCATTTT.

The genes are TRBV5-1 and TRBJ1-6; a weak D match, TRBD1 (5 bases). This CDR3 has 13 amino acids. Germline assignment: CDR1 SGHRS and CDR2 YFSETQ. With 1 base removed from V and 9 bases from J, the gap between germline ends came to 8 bases. As DNA, the CDR3 is TGCGCCAGCAGCTTGCACGGGGGTTCACCCCTCCACTTT. It yields the protein CASSLHGGSPLHF. Combining the CDR3 with reference TRBV5-1 and TRBJ1-6 gives the whole variable domain KAGVTQTPRYLIKTRGQQVTLSCSPISGHRSVSWYQQTPGQGLQFLFEYFSETQRNKGNFPGRFSGRQFSNSRSEMNVSTLELGDSALYLCASSLHGGSPLHFGNGTRLTVT.